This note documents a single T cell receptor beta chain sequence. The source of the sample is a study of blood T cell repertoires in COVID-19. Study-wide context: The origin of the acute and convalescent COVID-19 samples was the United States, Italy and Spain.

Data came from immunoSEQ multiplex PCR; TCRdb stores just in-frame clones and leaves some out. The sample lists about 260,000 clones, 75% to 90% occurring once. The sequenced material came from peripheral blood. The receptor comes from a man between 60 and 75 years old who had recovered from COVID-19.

CDR3 sequence: CASSTPGTGFGNTIYF. In nucleotides, the CDR3 is TGTGCCAGCAGCACCCCCGGGACAGGGTTTGGAAACACCATATATTTT. The rearrangement links TRBV9 to TRBJ1-3, with TRBD1 matching over 9 bases. The V gene end was trimmed by 4 bases and the J gene end by 3 bases; junction bases not matched to a gene: 8. Germline V lookup: CDR1 SGDLS, CDR2 YYNGEE. The CDR3 totals 16 residues.